Below, 10 T cell receptor beta chains from the same sample are listed, as sequenced in a study of Ad26.COV2.S vaccination and SARS-CoV-2 variants (dated by TCRdb to 2020 to 2023). Library preparation was by the immunoSEQ multiplex PCR assay. TCRdb limited this immuneACCESS table to in-frame rearrangements with V and J called. A share of clones is missing; checked studies link under half to unresolved V genes, and the rest is unexplained. This sample lists 250,000 or so clones; approximately 88% were detected once. Of the sample, 2.9% falls within the top ten clones. The sample's treatment or condition label is to be understood as: 15 to 20 received Ad26.COV2.S at low or high dose, single or two shots; five or six received placebo; per-sample allocation not given. For vaccine and placebo recipients, repertoires were sequenced using samples collected on day 63 after the first injection. The sample in question was peripheral blood, obtained in a trial of Ad26.COV2.S vaccine versus placebo. The source is a person between 18 and 65 years old who received the Ad26.COV2.S COVID-19 vaccine or a placebo.

This chain links TRBV19 with TRBJ2-1; D is perhaps TRBD1 or TRBD2 (5 bases each). V was cut by 1 base and J by 6 bases, with 13 bases left in between. This CDR3 region has 15 residues. Germline V gives CDR1 LNHDA, CDR2 SQIVND (reference sequence). This CDR3 reads CASSIGGSRANEQFF. In nucleotides, the CDR3 is TGTGCCAGTAGTATAGGGGGGAGTAGGGCCAATGAGCAGTTCTTC.

DNA of the CDR3: TGTGCCACCAGTGACCCGAGGACAGGTTCAAATCAGCCCCAGCATTTT. It specifies CATSDPRTGSNQPQHF. V usage is TRBV24-1 and J usage is TRBJ1-5; 7 bases align to TRBD1. The J segment lost 4 bases and the V segment lost 4 bases, leaving 9 bases of the junction unmatched. The CDR3 has 16 residues. Looked up from germline, CDR1 is KGHDR and CDR2 is SFDVKD.

V gene TRBV11-3 combines with J gene TRBJ2-5, with 10 bases that match TRBD1. The CDR3 runs to 17 residues. Germline V gene lookup returns CDR1 SGHNT and CDR2 YENEEA. The ends lost 8 bases at V and 5 bases at J; junction bases unmatched: 17. CDR3 in DNA: TGTGCCAGCTCAAACGGGAAGCGGGACAGGGGCAGCGAGACCCAGTACTTC. Translating gives CASSNGKRDRGSETQYF. The full variable domain, rest sourced from reference TRBV11-3 and TRBJ2-5, is EAGVVQSPRYKIIEKKQPVAFWCNPISGHNTLYWYLQNLGQGPELLIRYENEEAVDDSQLPKDRFSAERLKGVDSTLKIQPAELGDSAVYLCASSNGKRDRGSETQYFGPGTRLLVL.

The chain combines TRBV5-1 with TRBJ1-4, with 9 bases that match TRBD1. The CDR3 is 14 amino acids. CDR1 is SGHRS and CDR2 is YFSETQ in the germline V gene. Unmatched junction bases numbered 6, after V lost 4 bases and J lost 8 bases. The DNA of the CDR3 is TGCGCCAGCAGCCCGGGACAGGGCTCAGAAAAACTGTTTTTT. Translated, it gives CASSPGQGSEKLFF.

The genes are TRBV4-3 and TRBJ1-3; D is ambiguous. The germline gives CDR1 LGHNA, CDR2 YSLEER. The CDR3 runs to 15 residues. Trimming shortened V by 1 base and J by 6 bases, and 13 bases separated the two germline ends. CDR3 sequence reads: CASSQGSGSENTIYF. DNA for the CDR3: TGCGCCAGCAGCCAAGGTTCGGGAAGTGAAAACACCATATATTTT.

This chain links TRBV7-2 with TRBJ1-5, with D tentatively TRBD1 (6 bases). The CDR3 is made up of 16 amino acids. Germline assignment: CDR1 SGHTA and CDR2 FQGNSA. Deletions cut 0 bases from V and 5 bases from J, with 14 bases between. CDR3 in DNA: TGTGCCAGCAGCTTAGCGCTTACAGGGCGCCATCAGCCCCAGCATTTT. This codes for CASSLALTGRHQPQHF.

This clone has only one observation. The rearrangement uses TRBV5-1 and TRBJ2-3; D is unresolved. This CDR3 has 15 residues. Germline CDR1 SGHRS, CDR2 YFSETQ. Between the trimmed V and J ends, which lost 0 bases and 0 bases, there was a span of 8 bases. CDR3 DNA sequence: TGCGCCAGCAGCTTGGCTATGATTAGCACAGATACGCAGTATTTT. Translating gives CASSLAMISTDTQYF.

To note about this clone: The junction does not match germline at one end; this may be a read error. The J gene is TRBJ2-5, the V gene TRBV12-3 or TRBV12-4; perhaps D is TRBD1 or TRBD2 (5 bases each). The CDR3 has 13 residues. The CDR3 DNA is TGTGCCAGCAGTTTTGGGGGAAACAGAGCGACTAACTTC. Translation gives CASSFGGNRATNF.

The genes are TRBV18 and TRBJ1-5; TRBD1 aligns across 9 bases. Trimming took 6 bases from V and 7 from J; bases not matched to a gene: 4. The CDR3 loop spans 13 amino acids. The germline V gene has CDR1 KGHSH and CDR2 LQKENI. CDR3 DNA: TGTGCCAGCTCGGGGGACAGGGCACAGCCCCAGCATTTT. This translates into CASSGDRAQPQHF.

The chain carries TRBV2 and TRBJ2-3; 13 bases fit TRBD2. V dropped 8 bases and J dropped 11; count of bases not matched to a gene: 7. The CDR3 contains 13 residues. CDR1 and CDR2 (germline): SNHLY, FYNNEI. This CDR3 is CASGLAGVLEQYF. CDR3 DNA sequence: TGTGCCAGCGGACTAGCGGGAGTCCTTGAGCAGTATTTT.